This T cell receptor beta chain was recovered during a study of monozygotic twins with inflammatory bowel disease. Study-wide points: IBD patients had lower TCRbeta diversity (inverse Simpson) than healthy co-twins. The authors note that differing immunosuppressive treatments may have added variability to patient repertoires.

This CDR3 has 13 residues. CDR1 SGHRS and CDR2 YFSETQ come from the germline V gene. Note on this clonotype: Its antigen is unidentified.

Every sample had its cDNA made across eight separate reactions. Using the 5' RACE reads, TCRdb records one entry per CDR3 protein without DNA. Recorded here are more than 95,000 distinct CDR3 sequences; the top ten clones represent around 1.9%. The V call is TRBV5-1, the J call TRBJ2-2; TCRdb picks TRBD2, but there is no DNA to check that call. This clonotype originated in a human donor with ulcerative colitis or Crohn's disease, or a healthy co-twin of an affected twin (not recorded which). The specimen was blood. The CDR3 sequence is CASSIRQGRELFF.